Sequencing of this T cell receptor (beta chain) was carried out in a study of shared clonotypes between healthy human individuals. Study-wide background: CD4 naive cells filled three plates per donor, CD4 memory three, CD8 naive two and CD8 memory one. Study results and caveats: What limited the represented genetic and exposure-history diversity was the small number of donors. Large depth notwithstanding, sorted-subset sequencing proved incomplete by rarefaction. An expected dependence of interdonor clonotype sharing on sequencing depth was noted.

Only in-frame clones appear in the TCRdb table, and some are missing; sequencing was by immunoSEQ multiplex PCR. The sample holds more than 500,000 clones, roughly 96% seen once. Losses at the gene ends were 2 bases for V and 5 bases for J; bases not matched to a gene: 9. Germline CDR1 is LNHDA and CDR2 is SQIVND (reference sequence). The CDR3 is 15 residues long. Notes on this clone: Antigen specificity is unknown.

It was CD45RO-negative cells, positively selected for CCR7, that made up naive CD8 cells, with terminally differentiated effector memory CD45RA+ cells excluded. The chain recombines TRBV19 with TRBJ2-7; 7 bases match TRBD1. This clonotype was obtained from a woman in her twenties or thirties in good health. Sequenced: naive CD8+ T cells sorted from blood. The CDR3 here is CASSIIGDSSNEQYF. The CDR3 coding sequence is TGTGCCAGTAGTATAATTGGGGACAGTAGCAACGAGCAGTACTTC.